Sequencing of this T cell receptor (beta chain) was carried out in a study of blood T cell repertoires in COVID-19. Study-level background: The samples span acute and convalescent COVID-19 from the United States, Italy and Spain. Sources were T cells, B-cell-depleted T cells, or PBMCs; the material itself was cDNA or gDNA.

Authors' analysis steps: How many nucleated cells were present was estimated from reference gene primer amplification. Libraries were prepared by immunoSEQ multiplex PCR; TCRdb keeps only in-frame clonotypes and omits some of them. The V and J calls and clone size come from that table; D and trimming were worked out from the DNA. The data show approximately 390,000 clones, 90% seen once. Germline V gene sequence: CDR1 MDHEN, CDR2 SYDVKM. The CDR3 runs to 15 residues. Germline trimming cut 2 bases from V and 8 bases from J; bases unmatched to any gene: 8. This sequence was found in a man aged 18-30 years with active or convalescent COVID-19. The sequenced sample was peripheral blood. The chain employs TRBV28 and TRBJ1-4; TRBD1 matches at 7 bases. CDR3 amino acids: CASSLGDRRLEKLFF. In DNA, the CDR3 is TGTGCCAGCAGTTTAGGGGACAGAAGATTGGAAAAACTGTTTTTT.